This T cell receptor (delta chain) was identified in a study of γδ T cells in repeated Plasmodium falciparum infection (dated by TCRdb to the early 2020s). About the investigation overall: The natural-infection arm enrolled Malian children exposed to intense seasonal malaria transmission and compared the Malian children with Australian children matched for age and gender. Four controlled human malaria infections were administered to several malaria-naive U.S. adults over roughly 590 days by bites from P. falciparum NF54-infected Anopheles stephensi mosquitoes. Samples from controlled-infection subjects were taken at baseline, just before selected infections, and 21 days after each infection. Malian gammadelta TCR repertoires were analysed cross-sectionally in periods with no transmission and longitudinally across episodes of acute febrile malaria. Using both natural infection in Mali and controlled human malaria infection, the study looked at the way repeated Plasmodium falciparum infection shapes the human gammadelta T cell repertoire. Overall results and qualifications from the work: Analysis of inter-individual variability in gammadelta T cell responses was limited by the small size of the controlled-infection cohort. Vdelta2-negative gammadelta TCR repertoires from Malian children appeared more clonally expanded, less diverse and less shared than those of Australian children. Vgamma9/Vdelta2+ TCR repertoires showed a highly stable polyclonal repertoire over time and infection, with many inter-individual overlapping TCRgamma sequences. Repeated controlled infections appeared to drive waves of new clonotype selection in Vdelta2-negative, largely Vdelta1+, gammadelta TCR repertoires. The Malian cohort came from a small rural village of predominantly one ethnic group, limiting generalizability.

Libraries were built with multiplex PCR. Sequencing instrument: Illumina MiSeq. Each sorted gammadelta T cell sample was sequenced for both the TCR gamma (TRG) and TCR delta (TRD) chains. The authors processed their data as follows. Repertoire analyses included clonotype tree plots, accumulated frequency of the top 20 clonotypes, diversity index (DI) and D75 metrics. TCRdb reran clone calling on the public reads with CATT; rows sharing one DNA sequence were then combined. These V and J calls are TCRdb output, not the study's own analysis. This sample is represented by 75,000 to 95,000 delta-chain clones; over 0.75% of them were singletons. Nearly 10% of the sample goes to the ten largest clones. This clone showed up just a few times. Its binding antigen is unknown. A far larger clone is off by one base, so a read error is likely. The same CDR3 is also encoded by other DNA sequences in this sample. The CDR3 has 17 amino acids, counting the end cysteine and phenylalanine. Here the CDR3 DNA is all that survives: 51 bases in frame from base 1. Clipping removes 6 bases from V and 7 bases from J, with 20 as the unmatched junction base count. Sequences TSWWSYY (CDR1) and QGS (CDR2) are obtained from the germline V gene.

Vgamma9/Vdelta2+ and Vdelta2-negative gammadelta T cell populations were flow-sorted from peripheral blood mononuclear cells for bulk TCR repertoire analysis. Recombination connected TRDV1 to TRDJ1; 7 bases in the junction line up with TRDD2. This receptor was identified in a pool of human donors (malaria-infected and uninfected, not separated). The specimen was gamma-delta T cells from blood. The CDR3 reads CALGDFLKKPGALKLIF. The nucleotide sequence is TGTGCTCTTGGCGACTTCCTAAAGAAGCCAGGAGCTCTTAAACTCATCTTT.